The 4 T cell receptor beta chains reported below all come from one sample, sequenced in a study of identical twins. Using its own MiXCR run on the 5' RACE reads, TCRdb lists one record per CDR3 protein. Of 550,000 to 800,000 distinct CDR3 sequences in the sample, roughly 6.6% were seen once. The sample was also linked to a second study, of yellow fever vaccine responses in identical twins.

The sequencing sample was made of PBMCs. The source of these receptors is a woman aged 18-29 years in good health.

This clonotype has just a few counts. The chain couples TRBV3-1 to TRBJ2-1; TRBD2 aligns across 11 bases. The V and J ends lost 4 bases and 9 bases, in that order; junction bases with no gene match: 8. Germline-derived CDR1 and CDR2 are LGHDT and YNNKEL (reference sequence). The CDR3 is 15 residues long. The CDR3 loop is CASSLLSGRAGEQFF. DNA for the CDR3: TGTGCCAGCAGCCTCCTTAGCGGGAGGGCGGGTGAGCAGTTCTTC.

The chain combines TRBV4-1 with TRBJ2-3; D not certain. CDR3 length: 14 residues. Trimming stripped 4 bases from V and 0 bases from J, with 8 bases between. Germline CDR1 is MGHRA and CDR2 is YSYEKL. CDR3 DNA sequence: TGCGCCAGCAGCCGAGCCTCTAGCACAGATACGCAGTATTTT. It yields the protein CASSRASSTDTQYF.

This clonotype was detected a few times. This sequence joins TRBV5-1 and TRBJ2-3; D remains unclear. Trimming shortened V by 1 base and J by 2 bases, and 8 bases separated the two germline ends. The germline CDR1 and CDR2 sequences are SGHRS and YFSETQ. There are 14 residues in the CDR3. The CDR3 spells CASSLSPYTDTQYF. The CDR3, as DNA: TGCGCCAGCAGCTTGTCACCATACACAGATACGCAGTATTTT.

In this sample, this clonotype turned up many times. The J gene is TRBJ2-7, the V gene TRBV7-8, with 7 bases identical to TRBD2. Germline loops: CDR1 SGHVS, CDR2 FQNEAQ. This CDR3 comprises 15 residues. The junction had 8 bases not matched to a gene; V was cut back by 4 bases and J by 2 bases. The CDR3, as DNA: TGTGCCAGCAGCTCCACTACTAGCGCGGCCTACGAGCAGTACTTC. This translates into CASSSTTSAAYEQYF.